This T cell receptor (beta chain) appears in the sequencing data of a study of regulatory T cells in long-lasting Graves disease. For the study at large: Persistent Graves' disease required over 5 years of antithyroid drugs and positive TSH receptor antibodies. Study outcomes and limitations: A limited number of samples was an acknowledged limitation. Favored gene segments in persistent disease were TRBV28, TRBJ1-2 and TRBJ2-5.

Trimming shortened V by 7 bases and J by 3 bases, and 10 bases separated the two germline ends. Germline V lookup: CDR1 LNHNV, CDR2 YYDKDF (reference sequence). This CDR3 spans 13 amino acids. Specified time point: persistent/refractory GD, antithyroid drugs over 5 years with positive TRAb. Preparation of the TCR library used RNA extracted from PBMCs. According to the study, TCR beta libraries were built with iRepertoire HTBI primers and CDR3-region Arm-PCR. In the authors' methods: Samples revealed 50 to 75 TRBV and 14 TRBJ segments. From the multiplex PCR reads, TCRdb called clonotypes with MiXCR, one entry per CDR3 protein. TCRdb assigned the V and J calls; the authors' analysis was not used. This sample has around 450,000 distinct CDR3 sequences, with 20% to 25% found just once. This clonotype occurred many times. The target antigen is unknown.

This material consisted of peripheral blood mononuclear cells (PBMCs), taken when the disease was refractory, from a patient treated with antithyroid drugs. The sequence derives from a female donor with Graves disease. V usage is TRBV15 and J usage is TRBJ1-5; a possible D gene is TRBD1 (6 bases). The CDR3 loop reads CATKDSNNQPQHF. For the CDR3, the DNA is TGTGCCACCAAGGACAGCAACAATCAGCCCCAGCATTTT.